This note documents a single T cell receptor (beta chain) sequence. This specimen belongs to a study of shared clonotypes between healthy human individuals. Those who donated, Caucasian adults without exception, all lived in Nashville, Tennessee. Trimming took 4 bases from V and 1 from J, leaving 9 bases between them. The CDR3 loop spans 13 amino acids. Germline V CDR1 and CDR2: SQVTM, ANQGSEA. This table comes from immunoSEQ multiplex PCR, and its TCRdb copy is limited to in-frame clones, with some not included. Of roughly 2,500,000 clones listed, under 95% were seen once; the top ten hold roughly 0.36%.

This clonotype originated in a man aged 18-30 years in good health. Some clones in this sample may be carry-over from other donors' samples. Material: naive CD4+ T cells from PBMCs. The subset denotes: CD45RA+ positively selected. The V call is TRBV29-1, the J call TRBJ2-3, with D tentatively TRBD1 (6 bases). The CDR3 is CSVAGAGTDTQYF. The CDR3 DNA is TGCAGCGTTGCAGGGGCCGGCACAGATACGCAGTATTTT.